The 20 T cell receptor beta chains in this list originate from one sample, sequenced in a study of T cell responses to AZD1222 COVID-19 vaccine. Sequenced by immunoSEQ multiplex PCR; TCRdb stores in-frame clones only, minus some. In the table there are fewer than 130,000 clones, 70% to 90% of which are singletons. The input for sequencing was peripheral blood, taken on day 0 of AZD1222 vaccination. Receptor source: an adult in good health.

The rearrangement joins TRBV3-1 (or the pseudogene TRBV3-2) to TRBJ2-2, with 11 bases that match TRBD2. Per germline, CDR1 LGHDT and CDR2 YNNKEL (reference sequence). The CDR3 loop spans 16 amino acids. Unmatched junction bases numbered 5, after V lost 5 bases and J lost 3 bases. The CDR3 DNA is TGTGCCAGCAGCGCTCCGGGACTAGCGGACACCGGGGAGCTGTTTTTT. Protein: CASSAPGLADTGELFF.

The chain couples TRBV5-1 to TRBJ2-7; no clear D. Per the germline V gene, CDR1 is SGHRS and CDR2 is YFSETQ. Between the trimmed V and J ends, which lost 5 bases and 0 bases, there was a span of 12 bases. CDR3 length: 14 amino acids. DNA of the CDR3: TGCGCCAGCAGAACTTGGGTCAGCTCCTACGAGCAGTACTTC. Translating gives CASRTWVSSYEQYF.

The V call is TRBV7-9, the J call TRBJ1-1, with TRBD1 identical over 7 bases. J was trimmed by 2 bases and V by 6 bases; bases with no gene match: 6. In germline, CDR1 is SEHNR, CDR2 FQNEAQ (reference sequence). The CDR3 is 14 residues long. The CDR3 coding sequence is TGTGCCAGCAGGAGGGACAGCCTAAACACTGAAGCTTTCTTT. Translating it yields CASRRDSLNTEAFF.

This clone was picked up one time. The V call is TRBV28, the J call TRBJ1-1, with a tentative D call TRBD1 (5 bases). The V gene lost 7 bases and the J gene lost 3 bases, with 15 bases spanning the gap. The CDR3 is 14 amino acids. CDR1 is MDHEN and CDR2 is SYDVKM in the germline V gene. The CDR3 bases are TGTGCCAGCACGCCGGGGGATCCGTACACTGAAGCTTTCTTT. This sequence encodes CASTPGDPYTEAFF.

The V gene is TRBV5-8, the J gene TRBJ1-3; TRBD1 matches at 7 bases. Losses at the gene ends were 4 bases for V and 0 bases for J; bases not matched to a gene: 10. Germline CDR1 and CDR2: SGHTS and YDEGEE. CDR3 length equals 17 residues. This chain's CDR3 is CASSRHRGKGSGNTIYF. In DNA form, the CDR3 reads TGTGCCAGCAGCCGGCACAGGGGAAAGGGCTCTGGAAACACCATATATTTT.

This sequence joins TRBV6-6 and TRBJ2-7, with D possibly matching TRBD2 (5 bases). V was cut by 7 bases and J by 2 bases, with 21 bases left in between. This CDR3 spans 16 amino acids. Germline V CDR1 and CDR2: MNHNY, SVGAGI (reference sequence). CDR3 in DNA: TGTGCCAGCACTAGCCCCTCGACAAAGAGACCCTACGAGCAGTACTTC. Translation gives CASTSPSTKRPYEQYF.

The V and J genes are TRBV19 and TRBJ2-1; D remains unclear. CDR1 and CDR2 (germline): LNHDA, SQIVND (reference sequence). The CDR3 is 16 amino acids. V was clipped by 5 bases and J by 0 bases, with 14 bases between them. CDR3 nucleotides: TGTGCCAGTAGTCCTCAAATCCTGAGCTCCTACAATGAGCAGTTCTTC. Protein product: CASSPQILSSYNEQFF.

This chain uses TRBV28 with TRBJ1-2; possibly TRBD1 for D (5 bases). Germline V gene lookup returns CDR1 MDHEN and CDR2 SYDVKM. This CDR3 has 12 residues. The V end was cut by 7 bases, the J end by 7 bases, with 13 bases between. In DNA form, the CDR3 reads TGTGCCAGCAAATGGGCAGGGACTGGCTACACCTTC. It codes for CASKWAGTGYTF.

The DNA of the CDR3 is TGTGCCAGTAGTACCCGGGGGCTAGCGGATTACAATGAGCAGTTCTTC. Protein product: CASSTRGLADYNEQFF. The chain uses TRBV19 and TRBJ2-1; tentatively, D is TRBD2 (7 bases). Trimming removed 4 bases from V and 4 bases from J, with 17 bases in between. Germline lookup yields CDR1 LNHDA and CDR2 SQIVND (reference sequence). The CDR3 has 16 amino acids.

J is TRBJ1-2 and V is TRBV19; D is ambiguous. The CDR3 has 12 amino acids. CDR1 and CDR2 (germline): LNHDA, SQIVND (reference sequence). V lost 3 bases, J lost 8 bases, and 10 bases lay in between. The CDR3 region has the DNA TGTGCCAGTAGTATTGCCCTGGGCGGCTACACCTTC. It is translated as CASSIALGGYTF.

V gene TRBV20-1 combines with J gene TRBJ2-7; D gene unclear. Germline CDR1 is DFQATT and CDR2 is SNEGSKA (reference sequence). V lost 6 bases and J lost 3, with 9 bases in between. There are 11 residues in the CDR3. The CDR3 protein is CSAMVGYEQYF. The CDR3 coding sequence is TGCAGTGCCATGGTCGGCTACGAGCAGTACTTC.

V gene TRBV18 combines with J gene TRBJ2-1; no reliable D call. Germline CDR1 is KGHSH and CDR2 is LQKENI. Trimming stripped 0 bases from V and 15 bases from J, with 15 bases between. The CDR3 consists of 13 residues. Here the CDR3 DNA reads TGTGCCAGCTCACCACCCGAAAGAGACCGGCGGTTCTTC. Encoded protein: CASSPPERDRRFF.

The chain carries TRBV3-1 (or the pseudogene TRBV3-2) and TRBJ1-1, with a weak D call TRBD1 (5 bases). The germline V gene has CDR1 LGHDT and CDR2 YNNKEL (reference sequence). This CDR3 comprises 17 residues. Trimming took 3 bases from V and 3 from J, leaving 20 bases between them. The DNA of the CDR3 is TGTGCCAGCAGCCATGGGGCAGGGCGAAGGGGACACACTGAAGCTTTCTTT. It codes for CASSHGAGRRGHTEAFF.

This chain uses TRBV24-1 with TRBJ1-1; D uncertain. CDR1 is KGHDR, CDR2 SFDVKD, per germline. This CDR3 comprises 13 residues. Trimming took off 5 bases at V and 0 bases at J, with 6 bases between the two ends. CDR3 nucleotides: TGTGCCACCAGTGCGGGAGTGAACACTGAAGCTTTCTTT. Amino acid sequence: CATSAGVNTEAFF.

This rearrangement joins TRBV6-5 to TRBJ1-1; TRBD1 matches 10 bases. V shed 6 bases, J shed 3 bases, and the junction held 4 bases outside the gene matches. Per germline, CDR1 MNHEY and CDR2 SVGAGI. CDR3 size: 14 residues. The CDR3 protein is CASRGTGADTEAFF. DNA of the CDR3: TGTGCCAGCAGGGGGACAGGGGCCGACACTGAAGCTTTCTTT.

The J gene is TRBJ1-3, the V gene TRBV27, with D possibly being TRBD1 (6 bases). The CDR3 extends over 15 amino acids. Looked up from germline, CDR1 is MNHEY and CDR2 is SMNVEV (reference sequence). V was pared by 8 bases and J by 0 bases, with 14 bases between. The CDR3, as DNA: TGTGCCAGCGGGGGAGACAGGTCCTCTGGAAACACCATATATTTT. Protein product: CASGGDRSSGNTIYF.

The V and J genes are TRBV21-1 and TRBJ2-7; whether TRBD2, the table's D call, matches the DNA was not checked. TRBV21-1 constitutes a pseudogene. The CDR3 consists of 13 residues. CDR3 in amino acids: CASSIFGSYEQYF. As DNA, the CDR3 is TGTGCCAGCAGCATCTTCGGTTCCTACGAGCAGTACTTC.

The gene calls are TRBV11-1 and TRBJ2-2; D remains ambiguous. The germline CDR1 and CDR2 sequences are SGHAT and FQDESV (reference sequence). V was pared by 5 bases and J by 1 base, with 11 bases between. This CDR3 is 15 amino acids long. The CDR3 sequence is CASSVTPENTGELFF. The CDR3 nucleotides are TGTGCCAGCAGCGTTACGCCAGAGAACACCGGGGAGCTGTTTTTT.

This sequence joins TRBV11-2 and TRBJ1-1; D uncertain. The CDR3 totals 12 residues. Trimming left V 5 bases short and J 4 bases short, with 8 bases between. The V gene's germline CDR1 is SGHAT and CDR2 FQNNGV. The CDR3: CASSLSTTEAFF. The CDR3 nucleotides read TGTGCCAGCAGCCTATCTACCACTGAAGCTTTCTTT.

This clone has a handful of counts. This chain connects TRBV28 to TRBJ2-7; weak D call: TRBD1 (6 bases). V gave up 6 bases and J gave up 5 bases, with 17 bases separating them. In germline, CDR1 is MDHEN, CDR2 SYDVKM. This CDR3 has 14 amino acids. CDR3 region: CASRPPGAGHEQYF. The CDR3 DNA reads TGTGCCAGCAGACCACCAGGGGCAGGTCACGAGCAGTACTTC.